This T cell receptor beta chain was observed in a study of cytomegalovirus exposure and HLA in healthy donors. Generated by immunoSEQ multiplex PCR, the TCRdb table keeps only in-frame clones and is missing some. This sample has more than 110,000 clones, with over 90% found just once. V gave up 6 bases and J gave up 12 bases, with 15 bases separating them. Germline V lookup: CDR1 MNHNS, CDR2 SASEGT. This CDR3 contains 13 residues. Sequenced: PBMCs. This TCR derives from a man between 18 and 29 years old in good health and CMV-seropositive. The rearrangement links TRBV6-1 to TRBJ1-6; D uncertain. The CDR3 DNA is TGTGCCAGCAGCGACGGGGATGGGTTACCCCTCCACTTT. Translation gives CASSDGDGLPLHF.